Listed here are 17 T cell receptor beta chains from one sample, sequenced in a study of T cells after yellow fever vaccination. TCRdb reanalysed the 5' RACE reads using MiXCR and keeps one entry per CDR3 protein. The repertoire holds about 400,000 distinct CDR3 sequences, with roughly 10% as singletons. Sequences were derived from PBMCs, sampled on the day of the first yellow fever vaccination. These TCRs come from a man younger than 35 who received the YFV17D yellow fever vaccine.

The chain uses TRBV9 and TRBJ2-1; D possibly corresponds to TRBD1 (6 bases). The CDR3 contains 16 residues. From germline, CDR1 is SGDLS and CDR2 YYNGEE. V lost 1 base and J 2 bases, leaving 13 bases between the germline ends. CDR3 loop: CASSVWSAGAYNEQFF. DNA for the CDR3: TGTGCCAGCAGCGTATGGTCGGCAGGGGCCTACAATGAGCAGTTCTTC. Using reference TRBV9 and TRBJ2-1 for the parts outside the CDR3, the full variable domain is DSGVTQTPKHLITATGQRVTLRCSPRSGDLSVYWYQQSLDQGLQFLIQYYNGEERAKGNILERFSAQQFPDLHSELNLSSLELGDSALYFCASSVWSAGAYNEQFFGPGTRLTVL.

The chain recombines TRBV6-1 with TRBJ1-2; no definite D call. The CDR3 is 15 amino acids. Germline V gene data show CDR1 as MNHNS and CDR2 as SASEGT. The germline V and J ends were trimmed by 3 bases and 0 bases, with 11 bases remaining between them. The CDR3: CASSDRVTANYGYTF. The CDR3 DNA sequence: TGTGCCAGCAGTGATCGGGTTACGGCTAACTATGGCTACACCTTC.

The chain joins TRBV11-3 to TRBJ2-3, with 7 positions matching TRBD2. This CDR3 region has 15 residues. CDR1 SGHNT and CDR2 YENEEA come from the germline V gene. After removal of 2 bases from V and 2 bases from J, the junction contained 4 bases not matched to a gene. CDR3 sequence: CASSLWGGTTDTQYF. The CDR3 bases are TGTGCCAGCAGCTTATGGGGGGGGACCACAGATACGCAGTATTTT.

This clonotype was seen ten or more times. The chain has TRBV6-2 or TRBV6-3 and TRBJ2-7; 8 positions match TRBD1. After removal of 6 bases from V and 0 bases from J, the junction contained 1 base not matched to a gene. Germline loops: CDR1 MNHEY, CDR2 SVGEGT. This CDR3 has 13 amino acids. Here the CDR3 reads CASRGQGSYEQYV. The CDR3 DNA reads as TGTGCCAGCAGAGGACAGGGCTCCTACGAGCAGTACGTC.

This clonotype was counted a few times. The chain uses TRBV21-1 and TRBJ2-7. TRBV21-1 is marked as a pseudogene. The length of the CDR3 is 14 residues. DNA of the CDR3: TGTGCCAGCAGCACAGGGGATGGTCCCTACGAGCAGTACGTC. Translating gives CASSTGDGPYEQYV.

The rearrangement uses TRBV28 and TRBJ2-6; a possible D gene is TRBD2 (5 bases). The CDR3 extends over 15 amino acids. Germline loops: CDR1 MDHEN, CDR2 SYDVKM. V lost 7 bases and J lost 1, with 11 bases in between. The CDR3 spells CASNAPGSGANVLTF. CDR3 in DNA: TGTGCCAGCAACGCTCCGGGGTCTGGGGCCAACGTCCTGACTTTC.

This clonotype has only a few counts. This chain links TRBV4-2 with TRBJ1-5; TRBD1 might be the D (6 bases). The CDR3 spans 20 residues. The germline V gene has CDR1 LGHNA and CDR2 YNFKEQ. The V end lost 1 base, the J end lost 0 bases, and 22 bases lay between the germline ends. This CDR3 is CASSQGSGRGNMYSNQPQHF. CDR3 sequence (DNA): TGTGCCAGCAGCCAAGGGTCCGGCAGGGGAAATATGTATAGCAATCAGCCCCAGCATTTT.

The rearrangement joins TRBV30 to TRBJ2-7; 9 bases agree with TRBD2. In germline, CDR1 is GTSNPN, CDR2 SVGIG (reference sequence). Unmatched junction bases numbered 3, after V lost 7 bases and J lost 5 bases. There are 11 residues in the CDR3. CDR3 residues: CALGLAHEQYF. CDR3 DNA sequence: TGTGCCTTGGGACTAGCTCACGAGCAGTACTTC.

This clonotype was counted between two and nine times. Here the CDR3 DNA reads TGTGCCAGCAGTTATGACAGGGAGACTGAAGCTTTCTTT. Its protein is CASSYDRETEAFF. The genes are TRBV12-3 or TRBV12-4 and TRBJ1-1, with 7 bases that match TRBD1. The V gene end was trimmed by 4 bases and the J gene end by 5 bases; junction bases not matched to a gene: 4. This CDR3 is 13 amino acids long.

The table lists this clonotype with a few counts. The chain is built from TRBV12-3 or TRBV12-4 and TRBJ1-5; D unclear. The V end was cut by 5 bases, the J end by 1 base, with 6 bases between. CDR3 length: 13 amino acids. The CDR3 protein is CASSRFSNQPQHF. The CDR3 nucleotides read TGTGCCAGCAGTCGGTTCAGCAATCAGCCCCAGCATTTT.

This clonotype occurred a few times. CDR3 in amino acids: CASRLGLANQETQYF. DNA of the CDR3: TGCGCCAGCAGACTAGGACTAGCTAACCAAGAGACCCAGTACTTC. This rearrangement joins TRBV5-1 to TRBJ2-5, with 8 bases aligning to TRBD2. From germline, CDR1 is SGHRS and CDR2 YFSETQ. V shed 5 bases and J 0 bases; nucleotides not matched to a gene: 6. The CDR3 sequence is 15 residues long.

This clonotype was counted between two and nine times. The gene calls are TRBV11-1 and TRBJ2-5; D is undetermined. The CDR3 runs 16 residues. Germline-derived CDR1 and CDR2 are SGHAT and FQDESV (reference sequence). Trimming removed 1 base from V and 5 bases from J, with 17 bases in between. This CDR3 is CASSLVSGSVWETQYF. The CDR3 DNA reads as TGTGCCAGCAGCTTAGTTTCAGGATCGGTCTGGGAGACCCAGTACTTC.

This clonotype was picked up many times. V is TRBV20-1 and J is TRBJ2-1; TRBD2 aligns across 9 bases. Trimming at V came to 1 base and at J to 5 bases, leaving 6 bases not matched to a gene. The CDR3 is 15 amino acids. Germline values: CDR1 DFQATT, CDR2 SNEGSKA (reference sequence). The CDR3: CSARGGGGANNEQFF. CDR3 nucleotides: TGCAGTGCTAGAGGAGGCGGGGGGGCCAACAATGAGCAGTTCTTC.

The V call is TRBV24-1, the J call TRBJ2-1; no reliable D call. The germline V and J ends were trimmed by 2 bases and 2 bases, with 6 bases remaining between them. This CDR3 region has 14 residues. Germline CDR1 KGHDR, CDR2 SFDVKD. In DNA form, the CDR3 reads TGTGCCACCAGTGATTCGGTGGCCTACAATGAGCAGTTCTTC. The encoded protein is CATSDSVAYNEQFF.

This clonotype was observed a few times. The chain has TRBV4-2 and TRBJ2-7, with D tentatively TRBD1 or TRBD2 (6 bases each). The CDR3 is made up of 16 amino acids. Trimming removed 4 bases at V and 0 bases at J, with 16 bases between. Per the germline V gene, CDR1 is LGHNA and CDR2 is YNFKEQ. In DNA form, the CDR3 reads TGTGCCAGCAGCCGGGGGGAGCCGGGGGCCTCCTACGAGCAGTACTTC. This translates into CASSRGEPGASYEQYF.

This clonotype was observed a few times. This chain links TRBV6-4 with TRBJ1-2; 7 positions match TRBD1. CDR1 and CDR2 (germline): MRHNA, SNTAGT. The CDR3 runs to 14 residues. V shed 6 bases, J shed 4 bases, and the junction held 8 bases outside the gene matches. The DNA for the CDR3 is TGTGCCAGCAGACGACGGACAGGAAGCTATGGCTACACCTTC. It specifies CASRRRTGSYGYTF.

This clonotype was detected only a few times. The chain employs TRBV28 and TRBJ1-4; 8 bases are shared with TRBD1. Trimming cost V 9 bases and J 4 bases; bases outside gene matches: 7. CDR1 is MDHEN, CDR2 SYDVKM, per germline. This CDR3 has 14 residues. CDR3: CASQGAGGNEKLFF. In nucleotides, the CDR3 is TGTGCCAGTCAGGGGGCGGGGGGTAATGAAAAACTGTTTTTT.